The rows below give T cell receptor beta chains drawn from one sample of a study of blood T cell repertoires in COVID-19. The data were produced by immunoSEQ multiplex PCR, yet TCRdb's version contains in-frame clones alone and is incomplete. There are just over 80,000 clones in the sample; approximately 80% occur only once, and around 40% lies in the top ten. Source material: peripheral blood. The receptors derive from an elderly man with acute or convalescent COVID-19. Each CDR3 is given with its conserved first and last residue. Each record gives: clone size, V gene, D gene, J gene, CDR3 protein, CDR3 DNA. The D gene is left open where the match is weak. The size entry is marked missing in some rows and otherwise reads once, few, many or a size class.

.	TRBV7-6	TRBD1	TRBJ2-1	CASSLRGQTFNEQFF	TGTGCCAGCAGCTTAAGGGGACAGACCTTTAATGAGCAGTTCTTC
once	TRBV19	.	TRBJ2-2	CATSDTNTGELFF	TGTGCCACCTCCGACACGAACACCGGGGAGCTGTTTTTT
.	TRBV29-1	.	TRBJ2-3	CSVVQSTDTQYF	TGCAGCGTTGTGCAGTCCACAGATACGCAGTATTTT
few	TRBV28	.	TRBJ2-7	CASTLQTGEQYF	TGTGCCAGCACCCTCCAGACTGGCGAGCAGTACTTC
.	TRBV9	TRBD2	TRBJ2-5	CASSPGGETQYF	TGTGCCAGCAGCCCGGGAGGAGAGACCCAGTACTTC
.	TRBV6-6	.	TRBJ2-3	CASSYDRTRTDTQYF	TGTGCCAGCAGTTACGACAGGACGCGGACAGATACGCAGTATTTT
.	TRBV5-6	.	TRBJ2-7	CASSLEVGGILEQYF	TGTGCCAGCAGCTTGGAAGTTGGGGGGATTCTAGAGCAGTACTTC
.	TRBV6-5	.	TRBJ1-1	CASSKQGNTEAFF	TGTGCCAGCAGTAAACAGGGCAACACTGAAGCTTTCTTT
.	TRBV3-1/TRBV3-2	.	TRBJ2-7	CASSSWTTSYEQYF	TGTGCCAGCAGCTCTTGGACAACCTCCTACGAGCAGTACTTC
.	TRBV9	.	TRBJ1-2	CASSPGLQASYGYTF	TGTGCCAGCAGCCCTGGACTTCAGGCCTCGTATGGCTACACCTTC
.	TRBV28	TRBD1	TRBJ1-1	CASTSGPGQADSEAFF	TGTGCCAGCACCTCTGGGCCGGGACAGGCCGATTCTGAAGCTTTCTTT
once	TRBV27	TRBD1	TRBJ2-7	CASSPGGQGIKYF	TGTGCCAGCAGCCCAGGGGGACAGGGGATCAAATACTTC
.	TRBV18	.	TRBJ2-1	CASSPEIGRTTYNEQFF	TGTGCCAGCTCACCAGAGATAGGGCGGACTACGTACAATGAGCAGTTCTTC
.	TRBV9	.	TRBJ1-5	CASSVEGDNNQPQHF	TGTGCCAGCAGCGTAGAAGGGGATAACAATCAGCCCCAGCATTTT
.	TRBV18	.	TRBJ2-1	CASSPPSSSYNEQFF	TGTGCCAGCTCACCACCAAGTAGCTCCTACAATGAGCAGTTCTTC
.	TRBV12-5	.	TRBJ1-5	CASGPLRRDSNQPQHF	TGTGCTAGTGGTCCCCTGAGGCGGGATAGCAATCAGCCCCAGCATTTT
.	TRBV11-1	TRBD1	TRBJ2-1	CASTLGQVDEQFF	TGTGCCAGCACCTTGGGACAGGTTGATGAGCAGTTCTTC
.	TRBV11-2	TRBD2	TRBJ2-5	CASSSTLAGGTQETQYF	TGTGCCAGCAGCTCGACATTAGCGGGAGGAACCCAAGAGACCCAGTACTTC
.	TRBV5-1	TRBD1	TRBJ2-7	CASRLTGGGKDEQYF	TGCGCCAGCAGGTTGACAGGGGGCGGAAAGGACGAGCAGTACTTC
.	TRBV10-2	.	TRBJ2-7	CASRPSAAYEQYF	TGCGCCAGCAGGCCAAGCGCCGCCTACGAGCAGTACTTC
.	TRBV3-1/TRBV3-2	.	TRBJ1-1	CASSQDFRVNTEAFF	TGTGCCAGCAGCCAAGACTTCAGGGTGAACACTGAAGCTTTCTTT
.	TRBV7-2	TRBD1	TRBJ2-7	CASSYPGVGQGYEQYF	TGTGCCAGCAGCTACCCAGGGGTGGGACAGGGTTACGAGCAGTACTTC
.	TRBV18	TRBD1	TRBJ1-5	CASSPDRGYSNQPQHF	TGTGCCAGCTCGCCCGACAGGGGCTATAGCAATCAGCCCCAGCATTTT
.	TRBV5-4	TRBD1	TRBJ1-4	CASSTPGTGPEKLFF	TGTGCCAGCAGCACCCCCGGGACAGGGCCCGAAAAACTGTTTTTT
.	TRBV6-6	.	TRBJ1-5	CASSRLDRKGNQPQHF	TGTGCCAGCAGTCGACTAGACAGGAAGGGCAATCAGCCCCAGCATTTT
.	TRBV13	TRBD1	TRBJ2-3	CASSLGQGASTDTQYF	TGTGCCAGCAGCTTAGGACAGGGGGCCAGCACAGATACGCAGTATTTT
few	TRBV2	.	TRBJ1-4	CASSEWDKGEKLFF	TGTGCCAGCAGTGAATGGGACAAGGGGGAAAAACTGTTTTTT
.	TRBV6-5	TRBD1	TRBJ1-1	CASSLTGGNTEAFF	TGTGCCAGCAGTTTGACAGGGGGGAACACTGAAGCTTTCTTT
.	TRBV9	TRBD2	TRBJ2-1	CASSVVTSGAYNEQFF	TGTGCCAGCAGCGTAGTGACCAGCGGGGCTTACAATGAGCAGTTCTTC
.	TRBV19	.	TRBJ2-7	CASSLPGSVSYEQYF	TGTGCCAGTAGTTTACCAGGGTCCGTCTCCTACGAGCAGTACTTC
.	TRBV19	.	TRBJ2-1	CASSIMSGAYNEQFF	TGTGCCAGTAGTATAATGAGCGGAGCCTACAATGAGCAGTTCTTC
.	TRBV28	.	TRBJ2-7	CASSPSGRGLIGEQYF	TGTGCCAGCAGTCCCAGTGGTAGGGGTCTTATAGGCGAGCAGTACTTC
.	TRBV27	TRBD1	TRBJ2-1	CASSLQGAGGEQFF	TGTGCCAGCAGTCTCCAGGGGGCGGGCGGGGAGCAGTTCTTC
once	TRBV29-1	TRBD2	TRBJ2-5	CSVEPGGEETQYF	TGCAGCGTTGAACCCGGGGGGGAAGAGACCCAGTACTTC
.	TRBV5-4	TRBD2	TRBJ2-1	CASSSGTSGRGEQFF	TGTGCCAGCAGCTCCGGGACTAGCGGGAGAGGTGAGCAGTTCTTC
.	TRBV3-1/TRBV3-2	.	TRBJ2-4	CASSQREAKNIQYF	TGTGCCAGCAGCCAAAGGGAGGCCAAAAACATTCAGTACTTC
.	TRBV5-1	TRBD2	TRBJ2-1	CASSLVASGSVSEQFF	TGCGCCAGCAGCTTGGTCGCTAGCGGGTCGGTCAGTGAGCAGTTCTTC
.	TRBV5-5	TRBD1	TRBJ2-7	CASSLGGQGYEQYF	TGTGCCAGCAGCTTGGGGGGACAGGGGTACGAGCAGTACTTC
.	TRBV13	TRBD2	TRBJ2-1	CASSTQGLAGGGNEQFF	TGTGCCAGCAGCACCCAGGGACTAGCGGGAGGAGGGAATGAGCAGTTCTTC
.	TRBV7-9	TRBD1	TRBJ2-5	CASSGGQGQETQYF	TGTGCCAGCAGCGGGGGACAGGGCCAAGAGACCCAGTACTTC
.	TRBV7-3	.	TRBJ2-3	CASSPVYTDTQYF	TGTGCCAGCAGCCCCGTATATACAGATACGCAGTATTTT
.	TRBV19	.	TRBJ2-3	CASSIGRVADTQYF	TGTGCCAGTAGTATAGGACGGGTTGCAGATACGCAGTATTTT
few	TRBV2	TRBD1	TRBJ1-2	CASSADRDYGYTF	TGTGCCAGCAGTGCAGACAGGGACTATGGCTACACCTTC
.	TRBV11-2	TRBD2	TRBJ2-3	CASSLNLAESTDTQYF	TGTGCCAGCAGCTTAAATCTAGCGGAGAGCACAGATACGCAGTATTTT
few	TRBV19	TRBD1	TRBJ2-7	CASSVQGTYEQYF	TGTGCCAGTAGTGTACAGGGGACCTACGAGCAGTACTTC
.	TRBV5-1	.	TRBJ2-3	CASSQGAPDTQYF	TGCGCCAGCAGTCAAGGGGCACCGGATACGCAGTATTTT